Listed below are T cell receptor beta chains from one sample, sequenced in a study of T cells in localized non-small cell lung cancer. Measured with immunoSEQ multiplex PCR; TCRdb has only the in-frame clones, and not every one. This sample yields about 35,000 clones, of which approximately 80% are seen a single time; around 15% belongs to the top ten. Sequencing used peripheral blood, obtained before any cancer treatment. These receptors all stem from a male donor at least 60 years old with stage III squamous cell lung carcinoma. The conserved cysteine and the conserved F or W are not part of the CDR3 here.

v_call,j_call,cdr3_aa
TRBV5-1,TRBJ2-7,ASSLPDGYEQY
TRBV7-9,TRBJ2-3,ASSLGQGNEDTQY
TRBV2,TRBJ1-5,ASSVGRISIRRQPQH
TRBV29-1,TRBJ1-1,SVGQGRNTEAF
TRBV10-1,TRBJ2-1,ASSELRGRVYNEQF
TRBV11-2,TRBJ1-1,ASSSPMTVNTEAF
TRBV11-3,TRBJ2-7,ASSFRKDGPYEQY
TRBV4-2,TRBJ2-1,ASSQEIGQYNEQF
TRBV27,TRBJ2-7,ASSLRGRAYEQY
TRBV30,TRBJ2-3,AWSEPGGTDTQY
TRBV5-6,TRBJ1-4,ASSLANNEKLF
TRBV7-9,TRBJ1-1,ASSLDLGWTEAF
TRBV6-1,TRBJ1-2,ASSEVPIANYGYT
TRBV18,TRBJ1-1,ASSPRAGELMGTEAF
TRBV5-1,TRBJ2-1,ASSLVRGAVEQF
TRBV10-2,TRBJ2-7,ASSFNSYEQY
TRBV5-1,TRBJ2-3,ASSTTGGFYTQY
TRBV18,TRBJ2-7,ASSREDEQY
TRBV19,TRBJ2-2,ASSIDPGVRGGELF
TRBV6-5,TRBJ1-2,ASRSPGARGYGYT
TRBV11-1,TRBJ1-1,ASSKPRGRRAF
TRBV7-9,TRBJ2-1,ASSFSTGVILGTYNEQF
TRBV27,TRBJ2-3,ASKGGAGLKQY
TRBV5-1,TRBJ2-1,ASSLGPEQF
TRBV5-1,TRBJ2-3,ASRPGTDTTDTQY
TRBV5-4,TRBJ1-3,ASSTGNGNTIY
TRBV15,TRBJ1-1,ATSRDGVGPAEAF
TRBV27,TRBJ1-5,ASRMKVTALGQPQH
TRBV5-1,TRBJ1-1,ASSLGQGIMNTEAF
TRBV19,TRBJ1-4,ASRRGGATNEKLF
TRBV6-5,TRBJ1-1,ATLGQGNTEAF
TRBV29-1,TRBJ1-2,SVDGGGYT
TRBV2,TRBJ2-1,AEGVNEQF
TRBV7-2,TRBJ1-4,ASSLSRGGEKLF
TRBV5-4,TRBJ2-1,ASSQLSGSDNEQF
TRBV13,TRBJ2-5,ASSPRPIETQY
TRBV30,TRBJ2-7,AWKGQGALYEQY
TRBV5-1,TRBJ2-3,ASSLAAGTDTQY
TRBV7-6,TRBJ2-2,ASRRQNTGELF
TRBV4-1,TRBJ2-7,ASSQVDSGRKEQY
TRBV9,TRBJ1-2,ASSVDFGPGYYGYT
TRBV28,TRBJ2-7,ASSLPPSYEQY
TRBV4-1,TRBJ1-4,ASSQERSTLF
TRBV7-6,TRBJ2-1,ASSLGGGFYNEQF
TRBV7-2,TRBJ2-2,ASSLVGGANTGELF
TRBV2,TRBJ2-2,ASSEVPRDTGELF
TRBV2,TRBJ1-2,ASSFDRGDYGYT
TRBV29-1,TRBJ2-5,SVGAAAGTQY